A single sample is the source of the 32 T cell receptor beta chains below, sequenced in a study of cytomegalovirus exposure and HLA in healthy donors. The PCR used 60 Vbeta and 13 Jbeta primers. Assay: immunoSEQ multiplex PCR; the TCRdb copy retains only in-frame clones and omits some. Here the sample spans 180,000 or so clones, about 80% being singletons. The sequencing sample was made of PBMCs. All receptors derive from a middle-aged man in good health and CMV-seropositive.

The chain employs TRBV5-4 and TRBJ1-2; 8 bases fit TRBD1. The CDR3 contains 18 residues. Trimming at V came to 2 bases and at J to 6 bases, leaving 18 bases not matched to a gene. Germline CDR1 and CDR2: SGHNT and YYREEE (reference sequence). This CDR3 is CASSFGDRLFGGMNGYTF. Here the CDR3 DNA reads TGTGCCAGCAGCTTCGGGGACAGGTTATTCGGCGGGATGAATGGCTACACCTTC.

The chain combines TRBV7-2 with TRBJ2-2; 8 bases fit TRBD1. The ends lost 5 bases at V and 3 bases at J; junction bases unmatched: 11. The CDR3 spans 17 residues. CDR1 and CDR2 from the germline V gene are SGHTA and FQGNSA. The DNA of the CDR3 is TGTGCCAGCAGCGTGGACAGGGCTTGGTTGGACACCGGGGAGCTGTTTTTT. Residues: CASSVDRAWLDTGELFF. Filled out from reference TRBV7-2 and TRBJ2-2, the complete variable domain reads GAGVSQSPSNKVTEKGKDVELRCDPISGHTALYWYRQSLGQGLEFLIYFQGNSAPDKSGLPSDRFSAERTGGSVSTLTIQRTQQEDSAVYLCASSVDRAWLDTGELFFGEGSRLTVL.

CDR3 coding DNA: TGTGCCAGCAGCGGAGGAGGGTCCATCAATCAGCCCCAGCATTTT. Its translation: CASSGGGSINQPQHF. V and J are TRBV7-9 and TRBJ1-5, with D unresolved. Germline assignment: CDR1 SEHNR and CDR2 FQNEAQ (reference sequence). Trimming took off 5 bases at V and 3 bases at J, with 14 bases between the two ends. CDR3 size: 15 residues. Together with reference TRBV7-9 and TRBJ1-5, the CDR3 gives the full variable domain: DTGVSQNPRHKITKRGQNVTFRCDPISEHNRLYWYRQTLGQGPEFLTYFQNEAQLEKSRLLSDRFSAERPKGSFSTLEIQRTEQGDSAMYLCASSGGGSINQPQHFGDGTRLSIL.

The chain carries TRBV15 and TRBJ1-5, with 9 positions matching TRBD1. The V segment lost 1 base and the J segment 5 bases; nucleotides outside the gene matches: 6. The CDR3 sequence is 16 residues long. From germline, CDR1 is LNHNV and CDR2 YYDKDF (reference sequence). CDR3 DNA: TGTGCCACCAGCAGAGGAGGGACAGGGACATATCAGCCCCAGCATTTT. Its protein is CATSRGGTGTYQPQHF.

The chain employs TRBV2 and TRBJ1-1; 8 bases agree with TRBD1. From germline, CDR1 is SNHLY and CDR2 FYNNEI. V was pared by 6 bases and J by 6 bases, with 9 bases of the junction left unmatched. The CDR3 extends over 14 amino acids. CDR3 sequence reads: CASRSGRTGSEAFF. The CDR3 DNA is TGTGCCAGCAGGAGTGGGAGGACAGGGTCTGAAGCTTTCTTT.

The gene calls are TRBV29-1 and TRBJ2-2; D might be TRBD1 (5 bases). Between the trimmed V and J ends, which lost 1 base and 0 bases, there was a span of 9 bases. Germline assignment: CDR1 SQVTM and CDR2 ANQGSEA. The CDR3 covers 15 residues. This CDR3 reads CSVEVGHANTGELFF. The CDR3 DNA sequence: TGCAGCGTTGAAGTCGGACACGCGAACACCGGGGAGCTGTTTTTT.

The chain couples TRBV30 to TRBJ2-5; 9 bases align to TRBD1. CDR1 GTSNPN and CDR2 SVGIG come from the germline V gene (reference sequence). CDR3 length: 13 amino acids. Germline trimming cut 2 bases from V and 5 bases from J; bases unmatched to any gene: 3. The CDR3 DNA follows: TGTGCCTGGAGTAAACAGGGGGCCGAGACCCAGTACTTC. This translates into CAWSKQGAETQYF.

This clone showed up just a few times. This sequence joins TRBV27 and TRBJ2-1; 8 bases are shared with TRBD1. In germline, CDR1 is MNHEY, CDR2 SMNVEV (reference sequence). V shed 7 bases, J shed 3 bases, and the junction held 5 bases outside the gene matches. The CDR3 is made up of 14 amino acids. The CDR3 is CASTPTGVYNEQFF. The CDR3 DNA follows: TGTGCCAGCACCCCGACAGGGGTCTACAATGAGCAGTTCTTC.

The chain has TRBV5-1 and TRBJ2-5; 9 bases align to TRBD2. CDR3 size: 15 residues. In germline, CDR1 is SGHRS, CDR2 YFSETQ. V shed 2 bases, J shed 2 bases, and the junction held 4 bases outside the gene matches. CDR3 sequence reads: CASSLAGGRQETQYF. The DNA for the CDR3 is TGCGCCAGCAGCTTAGCGGGGGGTCGTCAAGAGACCCAGTACTTC.

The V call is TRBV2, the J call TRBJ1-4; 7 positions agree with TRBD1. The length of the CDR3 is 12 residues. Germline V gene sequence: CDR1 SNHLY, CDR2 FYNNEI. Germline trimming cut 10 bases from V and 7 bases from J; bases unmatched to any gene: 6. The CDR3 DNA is TGTGCCACCACAGGGGTTAGTGAAAAACTGTTTTTT. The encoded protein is CATTGVSEKLFF.

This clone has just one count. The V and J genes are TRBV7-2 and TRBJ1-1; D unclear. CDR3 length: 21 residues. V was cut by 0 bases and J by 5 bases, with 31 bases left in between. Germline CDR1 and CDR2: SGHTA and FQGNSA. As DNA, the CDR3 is TGTGCCAGCAGCTTAGCGCTAAAACCCAAGAGGCTTGCCCTAGAGGTGACTGAAGCTTTCTTT. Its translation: CASSLALKPKRLALEVTEAFF.

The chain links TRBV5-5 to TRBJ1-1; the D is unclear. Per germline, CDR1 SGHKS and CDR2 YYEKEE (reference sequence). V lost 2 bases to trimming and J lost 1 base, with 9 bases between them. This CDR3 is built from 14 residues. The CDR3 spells CASSFSSSNTEAFF. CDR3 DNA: TGTGCCAGCAGCTTTTCCTCGTCGAACACTGAAGCTTTCTTT.

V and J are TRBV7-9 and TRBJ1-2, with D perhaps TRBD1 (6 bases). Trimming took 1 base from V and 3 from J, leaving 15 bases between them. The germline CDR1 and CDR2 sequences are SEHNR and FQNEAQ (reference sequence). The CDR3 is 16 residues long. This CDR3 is CASSLEEKGGYYGYTF. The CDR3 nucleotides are TGTGCCAGCAGCTTAGAAGAAAAGGGGGGGTACTATGGCTACACCTTC.

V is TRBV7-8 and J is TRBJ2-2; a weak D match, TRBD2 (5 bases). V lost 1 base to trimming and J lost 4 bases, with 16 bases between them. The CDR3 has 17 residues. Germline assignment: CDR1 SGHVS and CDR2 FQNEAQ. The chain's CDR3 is CASSLDYLVAGTGELFF. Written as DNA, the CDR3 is TGTGCCAGCAGCTTAGACTACTTAGTGGCGGGCACCGGGGAGCTGTTTTTT. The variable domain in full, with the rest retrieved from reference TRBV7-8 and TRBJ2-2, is GAGVSQSPRYKVAKRGQDVALRCDPISGHVSLFWYQQALGQGPEFLTYFQNEAQLDKSGLPSDRFFAERPEGSVSTLKIQRTQQEDSAVYLCASSLDYLVAGTGELFFGEGSRLTVL.

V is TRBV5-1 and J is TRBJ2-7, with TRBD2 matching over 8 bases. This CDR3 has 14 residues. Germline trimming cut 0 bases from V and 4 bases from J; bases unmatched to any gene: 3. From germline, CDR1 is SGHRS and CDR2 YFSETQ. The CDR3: CASSLDSGTYEQYF. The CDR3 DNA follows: TGCGCCAGCAGCTTGGATAGCGGGACTTACGAGCAGTACTTC.

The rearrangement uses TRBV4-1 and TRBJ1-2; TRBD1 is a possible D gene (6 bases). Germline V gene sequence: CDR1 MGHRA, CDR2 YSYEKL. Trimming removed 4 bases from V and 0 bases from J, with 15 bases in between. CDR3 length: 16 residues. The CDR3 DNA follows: TGCGCCAGCAGCCCCCGCGACAGGTTTACTAACTATGGCTACACCTTC. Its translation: CASSPRDRFTNYGYTF.

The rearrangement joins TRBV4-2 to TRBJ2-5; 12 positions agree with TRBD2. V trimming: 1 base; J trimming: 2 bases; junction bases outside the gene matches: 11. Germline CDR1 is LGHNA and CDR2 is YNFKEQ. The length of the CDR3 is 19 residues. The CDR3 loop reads CASSQGPFTSGGPQETQYF. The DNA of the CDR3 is TGTGCCAGCAGCCAAGGACCATTTACTAGCGGGGGGCCTCAAGAGACCCAGTACTTC.

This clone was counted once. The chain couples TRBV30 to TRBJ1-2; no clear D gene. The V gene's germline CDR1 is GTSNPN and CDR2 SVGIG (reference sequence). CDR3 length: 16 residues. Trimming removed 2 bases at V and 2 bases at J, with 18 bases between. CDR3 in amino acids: CAWSYPAGWVNYGYTF. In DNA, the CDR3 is TGTGCCTGGAGTTACCCCGCGGGGTGGGTAAACTATGGCTACACCTTC.

The CDR3 DNA follows: TGTGCTAGTGGTTGGACAGGAGATCCCACAGATACGCAGTATTTT. Translating gives CASGWTGDPTDTQYF. The chain couples TRBV12-5 to TRBJ2-3; 7 bases fit TRBD1. The ends lost 4 bases at V and 2 bases at J; junction bases unmatched: 6. This CDR3 is built from 15 residues. Germline assignment: CDR1 LGHNT and CDR2 FRNRAP.

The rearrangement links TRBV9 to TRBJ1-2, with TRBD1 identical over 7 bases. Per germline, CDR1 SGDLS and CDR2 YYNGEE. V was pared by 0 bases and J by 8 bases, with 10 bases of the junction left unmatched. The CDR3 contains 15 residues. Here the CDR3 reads CASSVEGGGGWGYTF. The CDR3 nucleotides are TGTGCCAGCAGCGTAGAAGGAGGGGGCGGATGGGGCTACACCTTC.

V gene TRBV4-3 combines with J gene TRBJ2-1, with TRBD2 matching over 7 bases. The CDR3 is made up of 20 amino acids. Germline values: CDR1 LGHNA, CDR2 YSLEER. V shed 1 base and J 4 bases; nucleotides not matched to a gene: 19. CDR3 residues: CASSQGIGQGEASGYNEQFF. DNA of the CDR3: TGCGCCAGCAGCCAAGGAATCGGGCAGGGAGAGGCTAGCGGATACAATGAGCAGTTCTTC.

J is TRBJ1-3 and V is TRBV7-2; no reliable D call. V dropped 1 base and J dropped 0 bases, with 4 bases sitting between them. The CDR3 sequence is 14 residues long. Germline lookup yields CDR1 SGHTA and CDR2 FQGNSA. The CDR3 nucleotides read TGTACCAGCAGCTTAGGGCCCTCTGGAAACACCATATATTTT. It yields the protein CTSSLGPSGNTIYF.

The CDR3 sequence is CASSQLRHLGSQGAGADTQYF. For the CDR3, the DNA is TGCGCCAGCAGCCAGCTCAGACACCTAGGTAGTCAGGGGGCGGGTGCAGATACGCAGTATTTT. The J gene is TRBJ2-3, the V gene TRBV4-3, with TRBD1 matching over 8 bases. The CDR3 sequence is 21 residues long. Losses at the gene ends were 3 bases for V and 4 bases for J; bases not matched to a gene: 24. Looked up from germline, CDR1 is LGHNA and CDR2 is YSLEER.

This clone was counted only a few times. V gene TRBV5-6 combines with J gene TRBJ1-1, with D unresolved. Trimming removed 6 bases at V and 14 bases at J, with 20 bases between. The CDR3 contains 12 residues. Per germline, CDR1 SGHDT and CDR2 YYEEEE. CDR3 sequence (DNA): TGTGCCAGCACCATATTCGGACTCGCAATATTCTTT. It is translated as CASTIFGLAIFF.

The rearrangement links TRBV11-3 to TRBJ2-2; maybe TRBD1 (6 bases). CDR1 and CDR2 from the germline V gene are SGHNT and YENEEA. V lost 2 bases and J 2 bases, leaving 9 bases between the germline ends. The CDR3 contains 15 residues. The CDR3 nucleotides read TGTGCCAGCAGCTTATATGGGGGCAACACCGGGGAGCTGTTTTTT. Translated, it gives CASSLYGGNTGELFF. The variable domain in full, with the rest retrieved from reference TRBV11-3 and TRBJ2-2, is EAGVVQSPRYKIIEKKQPVAFWCNPISGHNTLYWYLQNLGQGPELLIRYENEEAVDDSQLPKDRFSAERLKGVDSTLKIQPAELGDSAVYLCASSLYGGNTGELFFGEGSRLTVL.

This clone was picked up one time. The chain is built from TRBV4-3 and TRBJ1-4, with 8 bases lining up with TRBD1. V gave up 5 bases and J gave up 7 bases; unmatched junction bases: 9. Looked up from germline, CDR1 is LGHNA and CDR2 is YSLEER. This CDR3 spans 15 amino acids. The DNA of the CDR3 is TGCGCCAGCAGCACCCCAGGGGGCGGGGGTGAAAAACTGTTTTTT. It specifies CASSTPGGGGEKLFF.

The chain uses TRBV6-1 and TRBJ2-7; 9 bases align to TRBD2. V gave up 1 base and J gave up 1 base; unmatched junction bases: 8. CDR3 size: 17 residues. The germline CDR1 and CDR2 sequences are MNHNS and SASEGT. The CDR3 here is CASSEGAGAGGSYEQYV. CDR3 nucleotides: TGTGCCAGCAGTGAAGGTGCTGGGGCGGGAGGGTCCTACGAGCAGTACGTC.

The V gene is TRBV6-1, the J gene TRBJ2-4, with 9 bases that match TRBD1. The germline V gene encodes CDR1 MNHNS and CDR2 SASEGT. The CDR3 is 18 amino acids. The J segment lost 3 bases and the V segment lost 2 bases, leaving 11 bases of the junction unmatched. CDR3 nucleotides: TGTGCCAGCAGTGAACTAGGGACAGGGAATTGGGGCAAAAACATTCAGTACTTC. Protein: CASSELGTGNWGKNIQYF.

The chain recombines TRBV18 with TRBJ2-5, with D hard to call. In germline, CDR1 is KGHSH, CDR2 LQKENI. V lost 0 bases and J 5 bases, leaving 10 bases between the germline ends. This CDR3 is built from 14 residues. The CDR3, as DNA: TGTGCCAGCTCACCACCCGCCGCTCGGGAGACCCAGTACTTC. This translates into CASSPPAARETQYF.

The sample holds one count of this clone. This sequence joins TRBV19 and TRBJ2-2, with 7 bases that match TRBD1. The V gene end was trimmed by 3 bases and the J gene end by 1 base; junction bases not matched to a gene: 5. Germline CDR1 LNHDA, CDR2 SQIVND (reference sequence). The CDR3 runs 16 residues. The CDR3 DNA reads TGTGCCAGTAGTATCCCACAGGGGATGAACACCGGGGAGCTGTTTTTT. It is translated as CASSIPQGMNTGELFF.

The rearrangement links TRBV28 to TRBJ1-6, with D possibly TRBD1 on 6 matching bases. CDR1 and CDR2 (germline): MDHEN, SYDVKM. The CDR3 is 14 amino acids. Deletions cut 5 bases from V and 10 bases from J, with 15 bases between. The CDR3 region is CASSVYRAKSPLHF. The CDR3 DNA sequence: TGTGCCAGCAGTGTGTACAGGGCAAAATCACCCCTCCACTTT.

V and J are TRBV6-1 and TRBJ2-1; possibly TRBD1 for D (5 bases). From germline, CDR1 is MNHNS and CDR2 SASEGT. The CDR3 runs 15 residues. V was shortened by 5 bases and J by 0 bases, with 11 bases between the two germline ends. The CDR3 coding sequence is TGTGCCAGCAGTCTCGCTGACAGCTCCTACAATGAGCAGTTCTTC. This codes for CASSLADSSYNEQFF.